This T cell receptor (beta chain) derives from a study of Ad26.COV2.S vaccination and SARS-CoV-2 variants (dated by TCRdb to the early 2020s). Regarding the complete study: Vaccine-arm donors came from COV1001, a multicentre, randomized, double-blind, placebo-controlled phase I-IIa trial of Ad26.COV2.S in healthy adults. Dosing of Ad26.COV2.S was intramuscular, at either 5x10^10 or 1x10^11 viral particles, delivered as one shot or as two shots spaced 56 days apart. TCRbeta repertoire sequencing was used to assess the specificity and breadth of SARS-CoV-2-reactive T cell receptors after Ad26.COV2.S vaccination. A total of 32 samples were included in the TCR-sequenced set, comprising about 20 Ad26.COV2.S vaccine recipients, 5 placebo recipients and 8 SARS-CoV-2 convalescent individuals. Trial participants were randomized into five groups of five, in which low-dose or high-dose Ad26.COV2.S was given once or twice, or placebo was given on both occasions. Investigators remained blinded to trial group allocation during experiments and outcome assessment. Results and caveats for the whole study, not just this receptor: Spike-specific TCR breadth was higher in Ad26.COV2.S recipients than in placebo recipients (P = 0.0014). After vaccination, spike-specific CD8+ and CD4+ T cell responses were reported to show substantial breadth. Vaccine and placebo recipients had similar non-spike TCR breadth, a finding consistent with the vaccine containing only spike. It was noted by the authors that total T cell responses may have been underestimated by the TCR breadth and depth analyses. The study was not powered to compare responses between vaccine doses or regimens.

Concerning this clone itself: Its antigen is unknown. Nothing much larger sits one base from this clone, and base qualities are not available.

CDR1 is given as SGHAT and CDR2 as FQNNGV, both from the germline V gene. V drops 0 bases and J drops 7 bases, leaving 7 bases in between. Taken from cysteine to phenylalanine, the CDR3 has 14 residues. Just the 42-base CDR3 DNA is kept, in frame starting at base 1. Taken with the paper, the label for treatment or condition translates to: some 20 received Ad26.COV2.S at low or high dose, single or two shots; 5 received placebo; per-sample allocation not given. For vaccine and placebo recipients, repertoires were sequenced using samples collected on day 63 after the first injection. Between 29 July and 7 August 2020, Cohort 1b enrolled 25 adults aged 18-55 years at one site in Boston, USA. Ad26.COV2.S was a replication-incompetent adenovirus type 26 vector that expressed a prefusion-stabilized SARS-CoV-2 spike protein derived from the original Wuhan strain. The immunoSEQ Assay was the method used to sequence TCRbeta CDR3 regions. After extraction, genomic DNA underwent amplification by bias-controlled multiplex PCR, followed by high-throughput sequencing. As for how the authors treated the data: Collapsing and filtering of sequences were performed to quantify the absolute abundance of each unique TCRbeta CDR3 region. T cell fraction was estimated by normalization of TCRbeta template counts to usable DNA, with usable DNA being measured through amplification of reference genes present in all nucleated cells. Repertoire TCRs were annotated as SARS-CoV-2-specific when V gene, CDR3 amino acid sequence and J gene were exactly matched to a known reactive TCR set. The reference SARS-CoV-2 TCR set came from MIRA and was filtered for enrichment in COVID-19-positive ImmuneCODE repertoires, removing public or cross-reactive TCRs. Using the MIRA antigens, annotated TCRs were further analysed by specific ORF or by position within an ORF. Breadth was defined as the number of annotated unique rearrangements divided by the total number of unique productive rearrangements, and depth was defined as the summed frequency of the annotated unique rearrangements. TCR breadth was compared between groups using two-sided Wilcoxon rank-sum tests. In TCRdb, the immuneACCESS table is reduced to in-frame sequences with V and J assigned. These tables do not hold every clone; where another copy was compared, an unresolved V gene accounts for under half, and the others remain unexplained. V, J and clone size reflect that table, while D and trimming were determined from the DNA. The sample includes about 390,000 clones, with approximately 92% observed a single time. The ten largest make up 1.5% to 2% of the sample.

The receptor chain draws on TRBV11-2 and TRBJ1-6; the D gene cannot be resolved reliably. This material consisted of peripheral blood, taken in a trial of Ad26.COV2.S vaccine versus placebo. The clonotype comes from a person aged 18-60 years who received the Ad26.COV2.S COVID-19 vaccine or a placebo. CDR3 reads: CASSLDPPNSPLHF. The DNA sequence is given as TGTGCCAGCAGCTTAGATCCCCCCAATTCACCCCTCCACTTT.